Following are 18 T cell receptor beta chains from one sample sequenced in a study of OX40 agonist ivuxolimab in advanced cancers. Profiling relied on immunoSEQ multiplex PCR, and the TCRdb table lists in-frame clones only, not all of them. The data contain about 83,000 clones, roughly 84% of them seen just once; the ten biggest clones take up approximately 7%. Sequencing was performed on CD4+ or CD8+ T cells sorted from blood, taken in a trial of the OX40 agonist ivuxolimab. These receptors were obtained from an adult with an advanced solid tumor such as melanoma, head and neck, liver or kidney cancer.

The chain joins TRBV30 to TRBJ1-1; TRBD1 is a possible D gene (5 bases). Germline CDR1 and CDR2: GTSNPN and SVGIG (reference sequence). The CDR3 is 14 residues long. V was pared by 3 bases and J by 1 base, with 12 bases between. CDR3 region: CAWRSGRGNTEAFF. The DNA for the CDR3 is TGTGCCTGGAGATCCGGTAGGGGGAACACTGAAGCTTTCTTT.

The chain carries TRBV6-6 and TRBJ2-7, with D hard to call. Germline loops: CDR1 MNHNY, CDR2 SVGAGI (reference sequence). Trimming took 2 bases from V and 3 from J, leaving 11 bases between them. There are 14 residues in the CDR3. The CDR3 DNA reads TGTGCCAGCAGTTACCTATCCAACAGCTACGAGCAGTACTTC. Translating it yields CASSYLSNSYEQYF.

This chain joins TRBV7-9 and TRBJ2-7; TRBD1 matches 8 bases. The CDR3 contains 13 residues. V gave up 8 bases and J gave up 4 bases; unmatched junction bases: 7. Looked up from germline, CDR1 is SEHNR and CDR2 is FQNEAQ (reference sequence). In DNA, the CDR3 is TGTGCCAGCGGGGTTCAGGGGGCGTACGAGCAGTACTTC. Its translation: CASGVQGAYEQYF.

J is TRBJ2-6 and V is TRBV27; D is uncertain. Trimming shortened V by 5 bases and J by 1 base, and 12 bases separated the two germline ends. The length of the CDR3 is 16 residues. The germline CDR1 and CDR2 sequences are MNHEY and SMNVEV (reference sequence). The CDR3 DNA reads TGTGCCAGCAGTCCCCTTCTTAGATCTGGGGCCAACGTCCTGACTTTC. Translating it yields CASSPLLRSGANVLTF.

V and J are TRBV16 and TRBJ1-2, with TRBD1 matching 12 bases. CDR1 and CDR2 from the germline V gene are KGHSY and FQNENV. Trimming at V came to 2 bases and at J to 8 bases, leaving 9 bases not matched to a gene. This CDR3 spans 16 amino acids. CDR3 bases: TGTGCCAGCAGCCAAATCCAGGGACAGGGGGCGCGGGGCTACACCTTC. Its protein product is CASSQIQGQGARGYTF. Based on the CDR3 plus reference TRBV16 and TRBJ1-2, the full variable domain is GEEVAQTPKHLVRGEGQKAKLYCAPIKGHSYVFWYQQVLKNEFKFLISFQNENVFDETGMPKERFSAKCLPNSPCSLEIQATKLEDSAVYFCASSQIQGQGARGYTFGSGTRLTVV.

V usage is TRBV7-8 and J usage is TRBJ2-3; D is perhaps TRBD1 (6 bases). The V end was cut by 2 bases, the J end by 7 bases, with 16 bases between. The germline V gene encodes CDR1 SGHVS and CDR2 FQNEAQ. This CDR3 region has 15 residues. The DNA of the CDR3 is TGTGCCAGCAGCTTAAGGGACAAGGGCTCAAATACGCAGTATTTT. It is translated as CASSLRDKGSNTQYF.

Within the sample, this clone is medium-sized. The chain is built from TRBV27 and TRBJ1-6; no reliable D call. CDR3 size: 15 residues. V was clipped by 8 bases and J by 7 bases, with 18 bases between them. The germline V gene has CDR1 MNHEY and CDR2 SMNVEV (reference sequence). CDR3 sequence (DNA): TGTGCCAGCGGTCCTGGTACCCCAGCCAATTCACCCCTCCACTTT. Its protein is CASGPGTPANSPLHF.

The chain carries TRBV30 and TRBJ2-5; 9 positions match TRBD2. The germline V gene encodes CDR1 GTSNPN and CDR2 SVGIG (reference sequence). This CDR3 comprises 15 residues. With V trimmed by 0 bases and J by 5 bases, 7 bases remained unmatched. CDR3 DNA: TGTGCCTGGAGTGTGGGAGCGGGAGGAGGGGAGACCCAGTACTTC. Its translation is CAWSVGAGGGETQYF.

The chain has TRBV27 and TRBJ2-7; D might be TRBD2 (5 bases). CDR1 MNHEY and CDR2 SMNVEV come from the germline V gene (reference sequence). Trimming shortened V by 3 bases and J by 3 bases, and 12 bases separated the two germline ends. This CDR3 has 14 amino acids. The CDR3 nucleotides read TGTGCCAGCAGTTTCTCCGGGGAAATCTACGAGCAGTACTTC. Its translation: CASSFSGEIYEQYF.

The chain recombines TRBV27 with TRBJ2-1; no definite D call. Germline V gene lookup returns CDR1 MNHEY and CDR2 SMNVEV (reference sequence). CDR3 length: 11 amino acids. Trimming shortened V by 6 bases and J by 7 bases, and 7 bases separated the two germline ends. CDR3 residues: CASRLTNEQFF. The CDR3 DNA follows: TGTGCCAGCAGATTAACGAATGAGCAGTTCTTC.

This rearrangement joins TRBV6-5 to TRBJ1-1, with D maybe TRBD1 (5 bases). The CDR3 is made up of 15 amino acids. Germline V gene lookup returns CDR1 MNHEY and CDR2 SVGAGI. Trimming shortened V by 7 bases and J by 6 bases, and 21 bases separated the two germline ends. CDR3 amino acids: CASTLAQGGWAEAFF. CDR3 sequence (DNA): TGTGCCAGCACTCTCGCCCAGGGAGGTTGGGCTGAAGCTTTCTTT.

CDR3 protein: CASSQVATDTQYF. The CDR3, as DNA: TGTGCCAGCAGCCAAGTCGCGACAGATACGCAGTATTTT. The V call is TRBV7-9, the J call TRBJ2-3; D unclear. Germline V gene lookup returns CDR1 SEHNR and CDR2 FQNEAQ (reference sequence). With 5 bases removed from V and 3 bases from J, the gap between germline ends came to 9 bases. The CDR3 has 13 amino acids.

The rearrangement links TRBV6-5 to TRBJ1-2, with TRBD1 matching 9 bases. This CDR3 has 15 amino acids. Losses at the gene ends were 7 bases for V and 10 bases for J; bases not matched to a gene: 16. CDR1 and CDR2 from the germline V gene are MNHEY and SVGAGI. CDR3 in amino acids: CASTPGQGFRLSYTF. CDR3 bases: TGTGCCAGCACCCCGGGACAGGGTTTTCGACTTTCCTACACCTTC.

Turning to this clone: Relative to the germline gene, one junction end is altered; a read error may explain this. The chain joins TRBV7-7 to TRBJ2-5; D unresolved. CDR3 size: 12 residues. Germline V gene lookup returns CDR1 SSHAT and CDR2 FNYEAQ (reference sequence). The DNA of the CDR3 is TGTGCTAGCAGCCCCTTAGTGGAGACCCAGTACTTC. This translates into CASSPLVETQYF.

The CDR3 spells CASSHKGARETQYF. The CDR3 DNA reads TGCGCCAGCAGCCACAAAGGGGCCCGAGAGACCCAGTACTTC. The chain is built from TRBV4-1 and TRBJ2-5, with D possibly TRBD1 on 5 matching bases. The CDR3 contains 14 residues. Trimming pared 3 bases from V and 4 bases from J, leaving 12 bases between. Germline values: CDR1 MGHRA, CDR2 YSYEKL.

The chain is built from TRBV5-1 and TRBJ2-1; 8 nucleotides line up with TRBD1. CDR3 length equals 14 residues. The germline V gene has CDR1 SGHRS and CDR2 YFSETQ. Trimming cost V 9 bases and J 4 bases; bases outside gene matches: 9. The CDR3 DNA is TGCGCCACCACCGCCGGACAGGGTTACAATGAGCAGTTCTTC. Amino acid sequence: CATTAGQGYNEQFF. The whole variable domain, remainder taken from reference TRBV5-1 and TRBJ2-1, is KAGVTQTPRYLIKTRGQQVTLSCSPISGHRSVSWYQQTPGQGLQFLFEYFSETQRNKGNFPGRFSGRQFSNSRSEMNVSTLELGDSALYLCATTAGQGYNEQFFGPGTRLTVL.

In its sample, this clone was seen a few times. The V call is TRBV18, the J call TRBJ1-1, with D tentatively TRBD1 (5 bases). CDR3 length: 15 amino acids. V was clipped by 5 bases and J by 0 bases, with 13 bases between them. In germline, CDR1 is KGHSH, CDR2 LQKENI. The CDR3: CASSLIGGMNTEAFF. The CDR3 DNA reads TGTGCCAGCTCATTGATCGGGGGGATGAACACTGAAGCTTTCTTT. The full variable domain, completed using reference TRBV18 and TRBJ1-1, is NAGVMQNPRHLVRRRGQEARLRCSPMKGHSHVYWYRQLPEEGLKFMVYLQKENIIDESGMPKERFSAEFPKEGPSILRIQQVVRGDSAAYFCASSLIGGMNTEAFFGQGTRLTVV.

The rearrangement joins TRBV6-5 to TRBJ2-5; 11 positions agree with TRBD1. The DNA end is a closer match to TRBJ2-7, so the J assignment may be wrong. Germline V gene sequence: CDR1 MNHEY, CDR2 SVGAGI. The CDR3 sequence is 15 residues long. The CDR3 DNA sequence: TGTGCCAGCAGTTACTCGGGGACAGGGGGATACGAGCAGTACTTC. Its translation is CASSYSGTGGYEQYF.